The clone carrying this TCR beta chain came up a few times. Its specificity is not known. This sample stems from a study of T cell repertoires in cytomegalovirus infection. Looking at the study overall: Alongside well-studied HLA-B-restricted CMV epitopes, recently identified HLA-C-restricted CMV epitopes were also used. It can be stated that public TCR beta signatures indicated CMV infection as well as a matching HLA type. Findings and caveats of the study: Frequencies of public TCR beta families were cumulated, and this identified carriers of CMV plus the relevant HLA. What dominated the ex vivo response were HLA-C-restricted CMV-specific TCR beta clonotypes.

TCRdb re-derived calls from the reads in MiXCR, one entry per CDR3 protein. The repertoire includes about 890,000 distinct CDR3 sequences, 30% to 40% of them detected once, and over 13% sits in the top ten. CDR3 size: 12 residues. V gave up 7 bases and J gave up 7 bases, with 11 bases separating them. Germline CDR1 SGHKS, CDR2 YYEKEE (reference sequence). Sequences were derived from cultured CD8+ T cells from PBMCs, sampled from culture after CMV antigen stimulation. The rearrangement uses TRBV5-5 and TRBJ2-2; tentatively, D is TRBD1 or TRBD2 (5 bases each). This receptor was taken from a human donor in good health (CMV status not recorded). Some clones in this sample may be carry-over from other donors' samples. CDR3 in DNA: TGTGCCAGCGGGGGTTGGGACGGGGAGCTGTTTTTT. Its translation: CASGGWDGELFF. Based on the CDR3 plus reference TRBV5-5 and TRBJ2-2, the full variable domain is DAGVTQSPTHLIKTRGQQVTLRCSPISGHKSVSWYQQVLGQGPQFIFQYYEKEERGRGNFPDRFSARQFPNYSSELNVNALLLGDSALYLCASGGWDGELFFGEGSRLTVL.